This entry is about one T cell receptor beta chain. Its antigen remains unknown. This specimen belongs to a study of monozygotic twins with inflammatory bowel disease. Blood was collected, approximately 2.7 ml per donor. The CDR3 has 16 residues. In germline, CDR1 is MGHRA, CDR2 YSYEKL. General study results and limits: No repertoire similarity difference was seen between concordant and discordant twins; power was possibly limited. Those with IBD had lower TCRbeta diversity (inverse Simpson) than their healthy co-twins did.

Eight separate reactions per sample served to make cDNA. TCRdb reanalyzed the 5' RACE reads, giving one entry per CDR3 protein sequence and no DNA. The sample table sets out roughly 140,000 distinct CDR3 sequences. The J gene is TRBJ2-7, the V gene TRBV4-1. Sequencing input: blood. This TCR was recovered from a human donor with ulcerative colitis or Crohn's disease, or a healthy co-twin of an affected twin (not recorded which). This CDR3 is CASSQDKQSASYEQYF.